This record concerns one TCR beta chain sequence. What it binds is unknown. The CDR3 has 16 residues. V lost 2 bases to trimming and J lost 0 bases; unmatched junction nucleotides: 9. Per germline, CDR1 DFQATT and CDR2 SNEGSKA (reference sequence). In making TCR cDNA, 5'RACE template switching added a universal primer site and UMIs to it. TCRdb analysed the 5' RACE reads with MiXCR anew, one entry per CDR3 protein. The data hold some 600,000 distinct CDR3 sequences, with about 12% observed a single time. This sample stems from a study of T cells after yellow fever vaccination. Overall study findings and caveats: Weaker overall, the secondary response nonetheless peaked faster (day 5 versus 15). Only a minor proportion of clonotypes was detected across both CD4 and CD8 compartments.

The chain carries TRBV20-1 and TRBJ2-7; 8 nucleotides line up with TRBD1. This material consisted of PBMCs, taken on the day of the yellow fever booster vaccination. The sequence was obtained from a man aged 25-45 years who received the YFV17D yellow fever vaccine. The CDR3 protein is CSARPWTGMSSYEQYF. CDR3 in DNA: TGCAGTGCTAGACCATGGACAGGGATGAGCTCCTACGAGCAGTACTTC.